These 17 T cell receptor beta chains came from one sample sequenced in a study of early T cells in non-severe SARS-CoV-2 infection. One entry per CDR3 protein, called by TCRdb with MiXCR from the 5' RACE reads. The sample carries around 50,000 distinct CDR3 sequences, around 11% recorded once. Specimen: whole blood. These receptors originate from an adult who was a healthcare worker with PCR-confirmed SARS-CoV-2 infection or an uninfected control (not recorded which).

This clonotype came up many times. The J gene is TRBJ2-3, the V gene TRBV20-1; weak D call: TRBD1 (6 bases). Germline CDR1 is DFQATT and CDR2 is SNEGSKA (reference sequence). The CDR3 loop spans 14 amino acids. Trimming shortened V by 2 bases and J by 4 bases, and 13 bases separated the two germline ends. CDR3 bases: TGCAGTGCTAGACGACACGGACAGTCAGATACGCAGTATTTT. It yields the protein CSARRHGQSDTQYF.

There are many counts of this clonotype. The rearrangement links TRBV4-1 to TRBJ2-7; no reliable D call. CDR1 and CDR2 (germline): MGHRA, YSYEKL. Trimming removed 3 bases at V and 0 bases at J, with 18 bases between. CDR3 length equals 17 residues. CDR3 loop: CASSQLPRPPSSYEQYF. The CDR3, as DNA: TGCGCCAGCAGCCAGCTACCCCGGCCACCGAGCTCCTACGAGCAGTACTTC.

The rearrangement links TRBV6-6 to TRBJ2-4, with 7 bases that match TRBD1. Germline CDR1 MNHNY, CDR2 SVGAGI (reference sequence). The V gene end was trimmed by 2 bases and the J gene end by 2 bases; junction bases not matched to a gene: 3. The CDR3 has 15 residues. DNA for the CDR3: TGTGCCAGCAGTTACCCGGGACAGTCCAAAAACATTCAGTACTTC. The encoded protein is CASSYPGQSKNIQYF.

J is TRBJ2-1 and V is TRBV11-1, with D unclear. The germline V gene encodes CDR1 SGHAT and CDR2 FQDESV (reference sequence). This CDR3 is 11 amino acids long. Trimming stripped 6 bases from V and 6 bases from J, with 6 bases between. This chain's CDR3 is CASRRGNEQFF. CDR3 DNA sequence: TGTGCCAGCAGGAGAGGCAATGAGCAGTTCTTC.

J is TRBJ1-1 and V is TRBV27; possibly TRBD1 for D (5 bases). Germline V gene sequence: CDR1 MNHEY, CDR2 SMNVEV (reference sequence). V lost 5 bases, J lost 8 bases, and 18 bases lay in between. The CDR3 totals 14 residues. The CDR3 region is CASSPPTGTKEAFF. The CDR3 nucleotides are TGTGCCAGCAGTCCTCCAACCGGGACGAAAGAAGCTTTCTTT.

The chain is built from TRBV7-2 and TRBJ1-2; TRBD1 is a possible D gene (5 bases). V was cut by 5 bases and J by 4 bases, with 17 bases left in between. This CDR3 has 15 amino acids. The germline gives CDR1 SGHTA, CDR2 FQGNSA. CDR3: CASSPRQNRGYGYTF. CDR3 sequence (DNA): TGTGCCAGCAGCCCCCGACAGAATCGGGGCTATGGCTACACCTTC.

This clonotype was found many times. This chain links TRBV7-2 with TRBJ1-5; D gene ambiguous. Germline V gene lookup returns CDR1 SGHTA and CDR2 FQGNSA. V was cut by 6 bases and J by 7 bases, with 13 bases left in between. This CDR3 has 13 amino acids. The CDR3 region is CASSRTRGQPQHF. The CDR3 DNA reads as TGTGCCAGCAGTCGGACCCGAGGACAGCCCCAGCATTTT.

This chain connects TRBV5-1 to TRBJ2-3; 13 nucleotides agree with TRBD2. The J segment lost 4 bases and the V segment lost 3 bases, leaving 11 bases of the junction unmatched. The CDR3 covers 18 residues. Germline loops: CDR1 SGHRS, CDR2 YFSETQ. This CDR3 reads CASSYRFGTSGTPDTQYF. For the CDR3, the DNA is TGCGCCAGCAGCTACAGATTTGGGACTAGCGGGACTCCAGATACGCAGTATTTT. The full variable domain, in which reference TRBV5-1 and TRBJ2-3 provide the parts outside the CDR3, is KAGVTQTPRYLIKTRGQQVTLSCSPISGHRSVSWYQQTPGQGLQFLFEYFSETQRNKGNFPGRFSGRQFSNSRSEMNVSTLELGDSALYLCASSYRFGTSGTPDTQYFGPGTRLTVL.

This clonotype was seen many times. J is TRBJ2-7 and V is TRBV18; 10 nucleotides line up with TRBD2. Trimming took 2 bases from V and 4 from J; bases not matched to a gene: 8. The CDR3 consists of 16 residues. Germline values: CDR1 KGHSH, CDR2 LQKENI. The CDR3, as DNA: TGTGCCAGCTCACCAAAGGTTACTAGCGGGAAGTACGAGCAGTACTTC. Amino acid sequence: CASSPKVTSGKYEQYF.

This chain links TRBV6-2 or TRBV6-3 with TRBJ2-1, with 8 bases that match TRBD2. Trimming took 3 bases from V and 4 from J; bases not matched to a gene: 8. CDR1 and CDR2 from the germline V gene are MNHEY and SVGEGT. The CDR3 runs to 16 residues. This chain's CDR3 is CASSYLRREVYNEQFF. The CDR3 DNA is TGTGCCAGCAGTTATCTAAGGCGGGAGGTATACAATGAGCAGTTCTTC.

In this sample, this clonotype turned up many times. The genes are TRBV24-1 and TRBJ1-1; the D gene is possibly TRBD1 (5 bases). V was clipped by 3 bases and J by 1 base, with 11 bases between them. This CDR3 contains 15 residues. Germline V gives CDR1 KGHDR, CDR2 SFDVKD. DNA of the CDR3: TGTGCCACCAGTGATCCAGCCGACAGGAACACTGAAGCTTTCTTT. It yields the protein CATSDPADRNTEAFF.

V gene TRBV27 combines with J gene TRBJ2-3, with 11 bases matching TRBD2. Germline-derived CDR1 and CDR2 are MNHEY and SMNVEV (reference sequence). J was trimmed by 5 bases and V by 6 bases; bases with no gene match: 13. The CDR3 is made up of 17 amino acids. CDR3 DNA: TGTGCCAGCAGATTGCGCCTAGCGGGAGGTAGGGGAGATACGCAGTATTTT. Translated, it gives CASRLRLAGGRGDTQYF.

At least ten counts were recorded for this clonotype. The CDR3 coding sequence is TGCAGTGCTAGAGAGGACTTAGCCAAAAACATTCAGTACTTC. Protein: CSAREDLAKNIQYF. The J gene is TRBJ2-4, the V gene TRBV20-1, with a possible D match to TRBD2 (5 bases). This CDR3 contains 14 residues. Trimming stripped 0 bases from V and 0 bases from J, with 6 bases between. The germline V gene encodes CDR1 DFQATT and CDR2 SNEGSKA (reference sequence).

J is TRBJ1-1 and V is TRBV7-6, with D tentatively TRBD1 (6 bases). Deletions cut 0 bases from V and 1 base from J, with 15 bases between. This CDR3 has 17 residues. Germline CDR1 reads SGHVS; CDR2 reads FNYEAQ. CDR3 nucleotides: TGTGCCAGCAGCTTAGCGTTGACTGGGGGCGCGAACACTGAAGCTTTCTTT. This encodes CASSLALTGGANTEAFF.

This chain connects TRBV6-5 to TRBJ2-3; possibly TRBD1 for D (6 bases). Germline V gene lookup returns CDR1 MNHEY and CDR2 SVGAGI. V dropped 2 bases and J dropped 10 bases, with 7 bases sitting between them. This CDR3 region has 11 residues. The CDR3 here is CASSYAGAQYF. CDR3 coding DNA: TGTGCCAGCAGTTACGCAGGGGCGCAGTATTTT.

This clonotype was counted ten times or more. The chain uses TRBV20-1 and TRBJ1-2, with D hard to call. Looked up from germline, CDR1 is DFQATT and CDR2 is SNEGSKA (reference sequence). CDR3 size: 14 residues. The germline V and J ends were trimmed by 0 bases and 4 bases, with 12 bases remaining between them. CDR3 DNA: TGCAGTGCTAGAGATCGAGCAGAAATCTATGGCTACACCTTC. Translation: CSARDRAEIYGYTF.

This clonotype was recorded at least ten times. The chain is built from TRBV4-2 and TRBJ2-1, with D perhaps matching TRBD1 (6 bases). V was cut by 0 bases and J by 7 bases, with 25 bases left in between. Germline V gene data show CDR1 as LGHNA and CDR2 as YNFKEQ. The CDR3 runs to 19 residues. The CDR3 DNA reads TGTGCCAGCAGCCAAGAGTTGGCAGGGGCCCATATGACGGGGAATGAGCAGTTCTTC. It is translated as CASSQELAGAHMTGNEQFF.